Each of the 3 T cell receptor beta chains below was sequenced from the same sample in a study of neurological immune-mediated disorders. TCRdb reprocessed the 5' RACE reads via MiXCR and lists one record per CDR3 protein. This table holds about 38,000 distinct CDR3 sequences, approximately 4.4% found once. The material sequenced was CD4+ T cells from blood. The receptors come from a man younger than 35 in good health.

This clonotype was detected only a few times. The V and J genes are TRBV20-1 and TRBJ1-4, with 9 nucleotides matching TRBD1. After removal of 1 base from V and 6 bases from J, the junction contained 12 bases not matched to a gene. Per germline, CDR1 DFQATT and CDR2 SNEGSKA (reference sequence). The CDR3 contains 17 residues. This CDR3 reads CSARATGTGIFDEKLFF. CDR3 DNA sequence: TGCAGTGCTAGAGCCACCGGGACAGGGATCTTCGATGAAAAACTGTTTTTT.

This clonotype was seen many times. The rearrangement joins TRBV7-2 to TRBJ2-7; D is uncertain. Germline lookup yields CDR1 SGHTA and CDR2 FQGNSA. V lost 3 bases, J lost 6 bases, and 15 bases lay in between. The CDR3 has 14 amino acids. The CDR3 reads CASSFSGVNGEQYF. CDR3 nucleotides: TGTGCCAGCAGCTTTAGTGGGGTTAACGGCGAGCAGTACTTC.

This clonotype occurred many times. The chain carries TRBV20-1 and TRBJ2-3; D unclear. CDR3 length: 15 residues. Germline CDR1 and CDR2: DFQATT and SNEGSKA (reference sequence). Trimming stripped 1 base from V and 0 bases from J, with 11 bases between. Here the CDR3 reads CSARGPSSSTDTQYF. The DNA of the CDR3 is TGCAGTGCTAGAGGTCCGAGCTCTAGCACAGATACGCAGTATTTT.